The 31 T cell receptor beta chains presented below share a single source sample, sequenced in a study of OX40 agonist ivuxolimab in advanced cancers. Library generation was performed with the immunoSEQ multiplex PCR assay. Not all clones reach the TCRdb copy of this immuneACCESS table, which keeps in-frame sequences only. Checked studies attribute under half of the gap to unresolved V genes and leave the rest unexplained. The sample profile shows about 80,000 clones; 80% to 90% of them were found once. Of the sample, roughly 25% falls within the top ten clones. The specimen was CD4+ or CD8+ T cells sorted from blood, collected in a trial of the OX40 agonist ivuxolimab. The receptor source for this set is an adult with an advanced solid tumor such as melanoma, head and neck, liver or kidney cancer.

The chain uses TRBV5-8 and TRBJ2-3; D possibly corresponds to TRBD1 (6 bases). Trimming stripped 4 bases from V and 5 bases from J, with 11 bases between. Germline V CDR1 and CDR2: SGHTS, YDEGEE. The length of the CDR3 is 13 residues. The CDR3 is CASSLIGGDTQYF. Written as DNA, the CDR3 is TGTGCCAGCAGCCTGATAGGGGGAGATACGCAGTATTTT. Drawing the rest from reference TRBV5-8 and TRBJ2-3, the complete variable domain is EAGVTQSPTHLIKTRGQQATLRCSPISGHTSVYWYQQALGLGLQFLLWYDEGEERNRGNFPPRFSGRQFPNYSSELNVNALELEDSALYLCASSLIGGDTQYFGPGTRLTVL.

V and J are TRBV6-5 and TRBJ2-2; perhaps D is TRBD1 or TRBD2 (6 bases each). V was trimmed by 3 bases and J by 0 bases, leaving 11 bases between them. The CDR3 has 16 amino acids. Germline V gene sequence: CDR1 MNHEY, CDR2 SVGAGI. This CDR3 is CASSYWGASNTGELFF. The DNA of the CDR3 is TGTGCCAGCAGTTATTGGGGGGCATCGAACACCGGGGAGCTGTTTTTT.

Comments on this clone: The same CDR3 can be traced to other DNA sequences in this sample. The chain carries TRBV25-1 and TRBJ1-5, with 8 bases fitting TRBD1. V lost 4 bases and J lost 4; bases outside the gene matches: 6. Germline CDR1 and CDR2: MGHDK and SYGVNS. This CDR3 region has 15 residues. CDR3 DNA sequence: TGTGCCAGCAGTGGGACAGGGCCCTCTAATCAGCCCCAGCATTTT. Translating it yields CASSGTGPSNQPQHF.

This chain uses TRBV16 with TRBJ1-5; maybe TRBD1 (6 bases). The CDR3 length is 16 residues. Trimming removed 2 bases at V and 3 bases at J, with 14 bases between. Germline assignment: CDR1 KGHSY and CDR2 FQNENV. The DNA of the CDR3 is TGTGCCAGCAGCCAAAGCCACTCAGGGGCCAATCAGCCCCAGCATTTT. Encoded protein: CASSQSHSGANQPQHF.

V is TRBV9 and J is TRBJ2-7; D gene ambiguous. Germline V gives CDR1 SGDLS, CDR2 YYNGEE. This CDR3 is built from 14 residues. Trimming pared 0 bases from V and 0 bases from J, leaving 7 bases between. This chain's CDR3 is CASSVDHSSYEQYF. Written as DNA, the CDR3 is TGTGCCAGCAGCGTAGATCACAGCTCCTACGAGCAGTACTTC.

This chain links TRBV6-6 with TRBJ2-5; 7 bases are a match to TRBD2. The germline CDR1 and CDR2 sequences are MNHNY and SVGAGI (reference sequence). This CDR3 comprises 16 residues. V was pared by 6 bases and J by 2 bases, with 12 bases of the junction left unmatched. The CDR3 loop is CASSPGLAAGQETQYF. The CDR3 nucleotides read TGTGCCAGCAGCCCCGGCCTAGCGGCGGGACAAGAGACCCAGTACTTC.

The genes are TRBV28 and TRBJ1-5, with 7 bases that match TRBD1. Germline assignment: CDR1 MDHEN and CDR2 SYDVKM. The CDR3 has 15 residues. The V segment lost 1 base and the J segment 8 bases; nucleotides outside the gene matches: 8. Here the CDR3 DNA reads TGTGCCAGCAGTTTATATTGGGACAGTTTGAAGCCCCAGCATTTT. Translation gives CASSLYWDSLKPQHF.

The chain is built from TRBV6-6 and TRBJ1-2; D is unclear. This CDR3 region has 16 residues. The V end lost 2 bases, the J end lost 0 bases, and 13 bases lay between the germline ends. Germline-derived CDR1 and CDR2 are MNHNY and SVGAGI (reference sequence). The CDR3 DNA follows: TGTGCCAGCAGTTACCTTACAGTCTTAGCTAACTATGGCTACACCTTC. Translation gives CASSYLTVLANYGYTF.

The V call is TRBV5-4, the J call TRBJ1-1, with TRBD1 as a possible D gene (6 bases). Trimming pared 3 bases from V and 4 bases from J, leaving 13 bases between. The germline gives CDR1 SGHNT, CDR2 YYREEE (reference sequence). The CDR3 totals 14 residues. Here the CDR3 DNA reads TGTGCCAGCAGCTACACAGGGACGGGCACTGAAGCTTTCTTT. This codes for CASSYTGTGTEAFF.

This chain links TRBV19 with TRBJ2-1, with D possibly TRBD2 on 6 matching bases. CDR3 length: 15 amino acids. V lost 5 bases and J 3 bases, leaving 14 bases between the germline ends. Germline CDR1 and CDR2: LNHDA and SQIVND (reference sequence). CDR3 loop: CASSRISGVYNEQFF. The CDR3, as DNA: TGTGCCAGTAGTCGGATTAGCGGAGTCTACAATGAGCAGTTCTTC.

The genes are TRBV9 and TRBJ2-6; possible D gene TRBD1, 6 bases. The germline V gene has CDR1 SGDLS and CDR2 YYNGEE. Trimming pared 3 bases from V and 0 bases from J, leaving 10 bases between. CDR3 length: 16 residues. The CDR3 DNA reads TGTGCCAGCAGCGACCGGGACAACTCTGGGGCCAACGTCCTGACTTTC. Protein: CASSDRDNSGANVLTF.

The chain combines TRBV28 with TRBJ2-3, with D maybe TRBD1 (5 bases). The CDR3 is made up of 15 amino acids. CDR1 MDHEN and CDR2 SYDVKM come from the germline V gene. V was shortened by 4 bases and J by 3 bases, with 14 bases between the two germline ends. This chain's CDR3 is CASSYPGAGTDTQYF. The CDR3 DNA reads as TGTGCCAGCAGTTACCCTGGGGCCGGGACAGATACGCAGTATTTT. The full variable domain, in which reference TRBV28 and TRBJ2-3 provide the parts outside the CDR3, is DVKVTQSSRYLVKRTGEKVFLECVQDMDHENMFWYRQDPGLGLRLIYFSYDVKMKEKGDIPEGYSVSREKKERFSLILESASTNQTSMYLCASSYPGAGTDTQYFGPGTRLTVL.

The V gene is TRBV7-9, the J gene TRBJ2-3; D unresolved. CDR1 SEHNR and CDR2 FQNEAQ come from the germline V gene (reference sequence). V dropped 4 bases and J dropped 4 bases, with 9 bases sitting between them. The CDR3 loop spans 13 amino acids. As DNA, the CDR3 is TGTGCCAGCAGCTCCTCCGGACCAGATACGCAGTATTTT. Protein product: CASSSSGPDTQYF.

The chain is built from TRBV5-1 and TRBJ1-1, with 8 bases fitting TRBD1. J lost 0 bases, V lost 4 bases, and 2 bases had no gene match. CDR1 is SGHRS, CDR2 YFSETQ, per germline. The CDR3 covers 14 residues. The CDR3 reads CASSRTGMNTEAFF. The CDR3 DNA follows: TGCGCCAGCAGCCGGACAGGGATGAACACTGAAGCTTTCTTT.

This chain connects TRBV4-3 to TRBJ1-4, with D perhaps matching TRBD1 (6 bases). V dropped 3 bases and J dropped 1 base, with 15 bases sitting between them. CDR1 and CDR2 (germline): LGHNA, YSLEER. There are 17 residues in the CDR3. As DNA, the CDR3 is TGCGCCAGCAGCCAGGACAGATTCCGGGGAACTAATGAAAAACTGTTTTTT. Its protein product is CASSQDRFRGTNEKLFF.

This rearrangement joins TRBV28 to TRBJ1-2; no reliable D call. The germline V gene has CDR1 MDHEN and CDR2 SYDVKM. The CDR3 consists of 15 residues. Trimming shortened V by 3 bases and J by 0 bases, and 11 bases separated the two germline ends. CDR3 bases: TGTGCCAGCAGTTTCGGAGGCGGGACTAACTATGGCTACACCTTC. It codes for CASSFGGGTNYGYTF.

The gene calls are TRBV4-2 and TRBJ1-2, with a possible D match to TRBD1 (6 bases). Trimming took off 2 bases at V and 0 bases at J, with 13 bases between the two ends. This CDR3 comprises 16 residues. Germline lookup yields CDR1 LGHNA and CDR2 YNFKEQ. CDR3 protein: CASSQTGRESNYGYTF. The CDR3 coding sequence is TGTGCCAGCAGCCAAACAGGGAGGGAGTCTAACTATGGCTACACCTTC.

V and J are TRBV30 and TRBJ2-3; weak D call: TRBD1 (6 bases). The CDR3 is 15 amino acids. The V gene's germline CDR1 is GTSNPN and CDR2 SVGIG (reference sequence). Deletions cut 0 bases from V and 2 bases from J, with 12 bases between. The CDR3 region has the DNA TGTGCCTGGAGTGTAAACAGGGCCACCACAGATACGCAGTATTTT. Its translation: CAWSVNRATTDTQYF.

The gene calls are TRBV9 and TRBJ1-3; unclear D gene. With 4 bases removed from V and 0 bases from J, the gap between germline ends came to 5 bases. The CDR3 spans 13 residues. Germline CDR1 is SGDLS and CDR2 is YYNGEE. As DNA, the CDR3 is TGTGCCAGCAGCCCCAACTCTGGAAACACCATATATTTT. It yields the protein CASSPNSGNTIYF.

This clone appeared once. The chain couples TRBV18 to TRBJ2-2; D uncertain. Germline V gene sequence: CDR1 KGHSH, CDR2 LQKENI. The length of the CDR3 is 16 residues. The germline V and J ends were trimmed by 2 bases and 1 base, with 11 bases remaining between them. The CDR3 loop reads CASSPEADRNTGELFF. The CDR3 bases are TGTGCCAGCTCACCAGAAGCAGATAGGAACACCGGGGAGCTGTTTTTT.

The chain joins TRBV19 to TRBJ2-1, with D tentatively TRBD1 (5 bases). The CDR3 is 16 residues long. From germline, CDR1 is LNHDA and CDR2 SQIVND (reference sequence). Trimming cost V 3 bases and J 6 bases, with 18 bases left between them. Written as DNA, the CDR3 is TGTGCCAGTAGTATGTCAGACAGCAGGATCGGCAATGAGCAGTTCTTC. Translated, it gives CASSMSDSRIGNEQFF.

This clone has only a few counts. V usage is TRBV30 and J usage is TRBJ1-5; TRBD1 might be the D (5 bases). The V gene's germline CDR1 is GTSNPN and CDR2 SVGIG (reference sequence). V lost 3 bases, J lost 1 base, and 7 bases lay in between. This CDR3 is 13 amino acids long. The CDR3 sequence: CAWSPGSNQPQHF. CDR3 sequence (DNA): TGTGCCTGGAGCCCAGGGAGCAATCAGCCCCAGCATTTT.

The chain joins TRBV19 to TRBJ1-1; 11 bases are shared with TRBD1. The germline CDR1 and CDR2 sequences are LNHDA and SQIVND (reference sequence). With 6 bases clipped from V and 4 bases from J, the junction kept 13 bases outside the gene matches. The CDR3 loop spans 17 amino acids. CDR3 in DNA: TGTGCCAGTAGCATACGGACAGGGGGCTATTGGCCCACTGAAGCTTTCTTT. Translation: CASSIRTGGYWPTEAFF.

The V and J genes are TRBV6-6 and TRBJ1-2; 11 bases agree with TRBD1. J lost 7 bases, V lost 6 bases, and 13 bases had no gene match. The CDR3 runs to 16 residues. From germline, CDR1 is MNHNY and CDR2 SVGAGI (reference sequence). Here the CDR3 DNA reads TGTGCCAGCAGAGACAGGACAGGGGGCCCGTTGAGTGGCTACACCTTC. Translation gives CASRDRTGGPLSGYTF.

The V call is TRBV5-1, the J call TRBJ2-3; D call uncertain. V was cut by 0 bases and J by 5 bases, with 13 bases left in between. The germline V gene encodes CDR1 SGHRS and CDR2 YFSETQ. The CDR3 loop spans 15 amino acids. CDR3: CASSLAGRVRDTQYF. The DNA for the CDR3 is TGCGCCAGCAGCTTGGCAGGTAGGGTGAGAGATACGCAGTATTTT.

The J gene is TRBJ1-2, the V gene TRBV27, with D unclear. The germline V and J ends were trimmed by 3 bases and 6 bases, with 11 bases remaining between them. The germline V gene encodes CDR1 MNHEY and CDR2 SMNVEV (reference sequence). CDR3 length equals 13 residues. The CDR3 is CASSFDWGNGYTF. For the CDR3, the DNA is TGTGCCAGCAGTTTTGATTGGGGTAATGGCTACACCTTC.

The chain joins TRBV7-9 to TRBJ2-5; maybe TRBD1 (5 bases). V was clipped by 5 bases and J by 11 bases, with 15 bases between them. This CDR3 has 12 residues. Per the germline V gene, CDR1 is SEHNR and CDR2 is FQNEAQ (reference sequence). The DNA for the CDR3 is TGTGCCAGCAGCCCCGTGGGGCTAGAGCAGTACTTC. It codes for CASSPVGLEQYF.

This clone was found once. The chain employs TRBV9 and TRBJ1-3; unclear D gene. CDR1 SGDLS and CDR2 YYNGEE come from the germline V gene. The ends were cut back, 0 bases at V and 7 bases at J, with 17 bases in the middle. The length of the CDR3 is 16 residues. The CDR3, as DNA: TGTGCCAGCAGCGTAGGGCGTGAGGGCGGGCGGAACACCATATATTTT. It yields the protein CASSVGREGGRNTIYF.

V is TRBV4-1 and J is TRBJ1-1; 12 bases fit TRBD1. The CDR3 loop spans 16 amino acids. Germline lookup yields CDR1 MGHRA and CDR2 YSYEKL. The V gene end was trimmed by 2 bases and the J gene end by 3 bases; junction bases not matched to a gene: 4. The CDR3 coding sequence is TGCGCCAGCAGCCAAAAGGGACAGGGGGCTGACACTGAAGCTTTCTTT. This sequence encodes CASSQKGQGADTEAFF.

The rearrangement joins TRBV7-2 to TRBJ1-3; unclear D gene. From germline, CDR1 is SGHTA and CDR2 FQGNSA. With 2 bases removed from V and 0 bases from J, the gap between germline ends came to 11 bases. The CDR3 length is 16 residues. The CDR3 reads CASSLIPLGSGNTIYF. The CDR3 nucleotides are TGTGCCAGCAGCTTAATCCCCCTGGGCTCTGGAAACACCATATATTTT.

This chain joins TRBV4-1 and TRBJ1-1, with D possibly TRBD1 on 6 matching bases. Germline V CDR1 and CDR2: MGHRA, YSYEKL. V was pared by 0 bases and J by 6 bases, with 20 bases between. The CDR3 runs to 17 residues. CDR3 sequence (DNA): TGCGCCAGCAGCCAAGACCTCAGGGGTACTTTCTCCGCTGAAGCTTTCTTT. Its protein is CASSQDLRGTFSAEAFF.